This TCR beta chain came from a study of cytomegalovirus exposure and HLA in healthy donors. General study results and limits: The availability of immune exposure information extended only to CMV serostatus. Highest at DRB1 and lowest at HLA-C, TCR association rates differed among HLA loci in a later analysis. Later analysis demonstrated an association between a missense DCLRE1C variant and TCR beta V- and J-gene trimming. A later analysis found common viral pathogens apparently linked to several of the most significant clusters.

The CDR3 covers 14 residues. Germline CDR1 is LNHDA and CDR2 is SQIVND (reference sequence). Trimming pared 6 bases from V and 2 bases from J, leaving 12 bases between. Amplification used 60 Vbeta primers and 13 Jbeta primers. Profiling relied on immunoSEQ multiplex PCR, and the TCRdb table lists in-frame clones only, not all of them. The sample table includes tens of thousands of clones. On this clone itself: Its antigen is unknown.

The sequenced sample consisted of PBMCs. V gene TRBV19 combines with J gene TRBJ2-3; maybe TRBD2 (5 bases). The source is a female donor in good health and CMV-seropositive. The CDR3 DNA follows: TGTGCCAGTAGATCGGGCGGGTACACAGATACGCAGTATTTT. Encoded protein: CASRSGGYTDTQYF.